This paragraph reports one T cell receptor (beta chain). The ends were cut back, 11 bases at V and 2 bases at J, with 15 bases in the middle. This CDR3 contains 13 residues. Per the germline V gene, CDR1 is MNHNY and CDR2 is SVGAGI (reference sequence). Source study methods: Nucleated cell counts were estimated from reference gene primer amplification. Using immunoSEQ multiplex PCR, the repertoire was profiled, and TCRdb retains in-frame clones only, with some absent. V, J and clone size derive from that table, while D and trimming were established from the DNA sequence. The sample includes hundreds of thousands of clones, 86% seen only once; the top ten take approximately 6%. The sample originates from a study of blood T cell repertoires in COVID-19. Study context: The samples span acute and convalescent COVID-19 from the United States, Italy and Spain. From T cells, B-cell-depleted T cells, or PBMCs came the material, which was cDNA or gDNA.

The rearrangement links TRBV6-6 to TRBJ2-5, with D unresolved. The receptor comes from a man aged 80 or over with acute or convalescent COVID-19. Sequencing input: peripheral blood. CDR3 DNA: TGTGCCTCCCAATGGCTTTCACAAGAGACCCAGTACTTC. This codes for CASQWLSQETQYF.